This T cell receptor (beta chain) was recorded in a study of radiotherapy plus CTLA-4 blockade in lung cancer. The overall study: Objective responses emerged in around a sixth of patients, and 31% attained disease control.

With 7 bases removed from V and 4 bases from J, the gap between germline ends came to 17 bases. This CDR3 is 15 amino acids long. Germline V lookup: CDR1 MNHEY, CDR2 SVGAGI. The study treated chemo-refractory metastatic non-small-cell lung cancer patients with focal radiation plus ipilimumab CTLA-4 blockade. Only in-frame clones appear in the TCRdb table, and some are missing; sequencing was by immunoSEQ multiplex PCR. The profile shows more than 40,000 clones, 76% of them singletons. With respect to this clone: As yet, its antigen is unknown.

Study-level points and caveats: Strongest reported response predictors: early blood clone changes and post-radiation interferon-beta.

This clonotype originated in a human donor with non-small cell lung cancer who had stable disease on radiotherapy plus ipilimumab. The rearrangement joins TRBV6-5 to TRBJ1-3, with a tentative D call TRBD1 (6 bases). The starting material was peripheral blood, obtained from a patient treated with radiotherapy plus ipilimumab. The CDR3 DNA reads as TGTGCCAGCAAACAGGGAAGGATTAGGGGAAACACCATATATTTT. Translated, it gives CASKQGRIRGNTIYF.